This T cell receptor beta chain stems from a study of blood T cell repertoires in COVID-19. The CDR3 consists of 11 residues. Germline V gene sequence: CDR1 DFQATT, CDR2 SNEGSKA (reference sequence). The germline V and J ends were trimmed by 1 base and 3 bases, with 4 bases remaining between them. Assay used: immunoSEQ multiplex PCR; TCRdb lists only in-frame clones, some missing. The data show 200,000 to 250,000 clones, around nine tenths seen once. Sequenced sample: PBMCs or T cells enriched from blood (not recorded which). This sequence joins TRBV20-1 and TRBJ2-7; D gene ambiguous. The TCR originated in a man in his thirties or forties who had recovered from COVID-19. This CDR3 is CSARAYYEQYF. The CDR3 DNA reads as TGCAGTGCTAGAGCTTACTACGAGCAGTACTTC.